These T cell receptor beta chains were read from a single sample in a study of blood T cell repertoires in COVID-19. Clones were read by immunoSEQ multiplex PCR, and TCRdb kept only the in-frame ones, dropping some. The sample records 430,000 or so clones, roughly 88% being singletons. The sample comprised PBMCs or T cells enriched from blood (not recorded which). These receptors were obtained from a woman in her late teens or twenties who had been exposed to COVID-19. CDR3s leave out the opening cysteine and the closing phenylalanine or tryptophan. The order of the fields is J gene, D gene, V gene, CDR3 protein. The D gene is left open where the match is weak.

J gene: TRBJ2-4; D gene: TRBD1; V gene: TRBV19; CDR3 protein: ASSPGTGGAVAKNIQY
J gene: TRBJ2-2; D gene: TRBD1; V gene: TRBV9; CDR3 protein: ASSALTGSGELF
J gene: TRBJ2-2; D gene: TRBD2; V gene: TRBV2; CDR3 protein: ASSVLAGGPNTGELF
J gene: TRBJ2-7; D gene: TRBD2; V gene: TRBV27; CDR3 protein: ASSSHPAGTYEQY
J gene: TRBJ2-1; D gene: TRBD2; V gene: TRBV5-4; CDR3 protein: ASSPGLAATYNEQF
J gene: TRBJ2-7; D gene: TRBD2; V gene: TRBV24-1; CDR3 protein: ATSNSGGSTYEQY
J gene: TRBJ1-1; D gene: NA; V gene: TRBV12-3/TRBV12-4; CDR3 protein: ASSFLENTEAF
J gene: TRBJ2-7; D gene: TRBD2; V gene: TRBV5-1; CDR3 protein: ASSLTRTSGVYEQY
J gene: TRBJ2-2; D gene: NA; V gene: TRBV5-1; CDR3 protein: ASSRGGDGEDGELF
J gene: TRBJ2-2; D gene: NA; V gene: TRBV6-2/TRBV6-3; CDR3 protein: ASSGGSLTNTGELF
J gene: TRBJ2-7; D gene: NA; V gene: TRBV7-2; CDR3 protein: ASSPGGTSYEQY
J gene: TRBJ1-4; D gene: TRBD1; V gene: TRBV5-1; CDR3 protein: ASREDRVGEKLF
J gene: TRBJ2-5; D gene: TRBD2; V gene: TRBV2; CDR3 protein: ASSEASSGSRFETQY
J gene: TRBJ2-5; D gene: TRBD1; V gene: TRBV24-1; CDR3 protein: ATSRTGGGETQY
J gene: TRBJ1-4; D gene: TRBD1; V gene: TRBV7-6; CDR3 protein: ASSRDRERMKELF
J gene: TRBJ2-1; D gene: TRBD2; V gene: TRBV5-4; CDR3 protein: ASSLGGSSYNEQF
J gene: TRBJ1-1; D gene: NA; V gene: TRBV19; CDR3 protein: ASSIIGTIANTEAF
J gene: TRBJ2-1; D gene: TRBD2; V gene: TRBV5-6; CDR3 protein: ASSLGTSGGSSYNEQF
J gene: TRBJ1-6; D gene: TRBD1; V gene: TRBV28; CDR3 protein: ASSTDLQGRGNSPLH
J gene: TRBJ2-7; D gene: NA; V gene: TRBV28; CDR3 protein: ASKGNGPYEQY
J gene: TRBJ2-7; D gene: TRBD2; V gene: TRBV15; CDR3 protein: ATRPTSGTSYEQY
J gene: TRBJ1-4; D gene: TRBD1; V gene: TRBV18; CDR3 protein: ASSLRQGSNEKLF
J gene: TRBJ1-2; D gene: NA; V gene: TRBV6-5; CDR3 protein: AGYTVNYGYT
J gene: TRBJ1-3; D gene: NA; V gene: TRBV9; CDR3 protein: ASSSAEYGNTIY
J gene: TRBJ2-4; D gene: NA; V gene: TRBV3-1/TRBV3-2; CDR3 protein: ASSQAASGTKNIQY
J gene: TRBJ2-3; D gene: NA; V gene: TRBV7-2; CDR3 protein: ASSYNSHSSTQY
J gene: TRBJ2-7; D gene: TRBD1; V gene: TRBV6-5; CDR3 protein: ASRRTGAYEQY
J gene: TRBJ1-2; D gene: NA; V gene: TRBV16; CDR3 protein: ASSQSGGGRVDYGYT
J gene: TRBJ1-2; D gene: TRBD1; V gene: TRBV30; CDR3 protein: AWRQGEASYGYT
J gene: TRBJ1-5; D gene: NA; V gene: TRBV12-3/TRBV12-4; CDR3 protein: ASSFSEWQPQH
J gene: TRBJ2-2; D gene: NA; V gene: TRBV12-3/TRBV12-4; CDR3 protein: ASSLGTGELF
J gene: TRBJ2-7; D gene: NA; V gene: TRBV3-1/TRBV3-2; CDR3 protein: ASSRSGSYEQY
J gene: TRBJ2-3; D gene: TRBD2; V gene: TRBV28; CDR3 protein: ASVAGGFTDTQY
J gene: TRBJ2-1; D gene: TRBD2; V gene: TRBV7-6; CDR3 protein: ASSLAAAGDNEQF
J gene: TRBJ2-7; D gene: TRBD2; V gene: TRBV4-2; CDR3 protein: ASSQETSGSYEQY
J gene: TRBJ2-7; D gene: NA; V gene: TRBV7-9; CDR3 protein: ASSLVLPEQY
J gene: TRBJ2-1; D gene: TRBD2; V gene: TRBV24-1; CDR3 protein: ATSGGTSANSYNEQF
J gene: TRBJ2-1; D gene: TRBD1; V gene: TRBV27; CDR3 protein: ASSPWTGTHNEQF
J gene: TRBJ2-1; D gene: NA; V gene: TRBV5-4; CDR3 protein: ASSLGGGGSSYNEQF
J gene: TRBJ1-1; D gene: NA; V gene: TRBV27; CDR3 protein: ASSLGSGNTEAF
J gene: TRBJ2-1; D gene: TRBD2; V gene: TRBV7-2; CDR3 protein: ASSLQAGAHNEQF
J gene: TRBJ2-3; D gene: TRBD2; V gene: TRBV9; CDR3 protein: ASSPFSGVTDTQY
J gene: TRBJ1-1; D gene: TRBD1; V gene: TRBV7-2; CDR3 protein: ASSLVGQGKRWTEAF
J gene: TRBJ2-1; D gene: NA; V gene: TRBV4-1; CDR3 protein: ASSQLVRDNEQF
J gene: TRBJ1-3; D gene: NA; V gene: TRBV3-1/TRBV3-2; CDR3 protein: ASSQEQGNTIY
J gene: TRBJ2-1; D gene: TRBD2; V gene: TRBV29-1; CDR3 protein: SAKGLAGYSLYNEQF
J gene: TRBJ2-7; D gene: NA; V gene: TRBV28; CDR3 protein: ASSTALDQPYEQY
J gene: TRBJ2-1; D gene: NA; V gene: TRBV2; CDR3 protein: ASSEGEVQNEQF
J gene: TRBJ2-7; D gene: NA; V gene: TRBV12-3/TRBV12-4; CDR3 protein: ASTVSRGNEQY
J gene: TRBJ2-5; D gene: TRBD2; V gene: TRBV27; CDR3 protein: ASQLAGALSETQY
J gene: TRBJ2-1; D gene: NA; V gene: TRBV10-3; CDR3 protein: AISVRSTGNYNEQF
J gene: TRBJ2-2; D gene: NA; V gene: TRBV7-3; CDR3 protein: ASSLKGDTGELF
J gene: TRBJ2-5; D gene: NA; V gene: TRBV5-1; CDR3 protein: ASSKLEMETQY
J gene: TRBJ1-2; D gene: NA; V gene: TRBV24-1; CDR3 protein: ATSNDRYYGYT
J gene: TRBJ2-3; D gene: TRBD2; V gene: TRBV9; CDR3 protein: ASSVDGGASGASDTQY
J gene: TRBJ2-1; D gene: NA; V gene: TRBV5-4; CDR3 protein: ASEVAKGTYNEQF